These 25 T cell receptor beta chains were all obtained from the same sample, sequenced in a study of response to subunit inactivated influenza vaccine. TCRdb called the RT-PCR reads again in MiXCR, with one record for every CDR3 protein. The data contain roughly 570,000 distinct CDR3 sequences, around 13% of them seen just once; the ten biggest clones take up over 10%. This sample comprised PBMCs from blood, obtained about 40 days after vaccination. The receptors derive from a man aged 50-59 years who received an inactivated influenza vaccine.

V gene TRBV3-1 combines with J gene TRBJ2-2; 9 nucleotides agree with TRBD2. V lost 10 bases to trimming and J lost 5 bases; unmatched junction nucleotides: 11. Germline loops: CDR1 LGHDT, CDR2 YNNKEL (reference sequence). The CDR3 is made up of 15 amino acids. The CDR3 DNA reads TGTGCCATCTGGAGCTCTAGCGGGGTTACCGGGGAGCTGTTTTTT. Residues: CAIWSSSGVTGELFF. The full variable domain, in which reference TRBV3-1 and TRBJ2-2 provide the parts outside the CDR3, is DTAVSQTPKYLVTQMGNDKSIKCEQNLGHDTMYWYKQDSKKFLKIMFSYNNKELIINETVPNRFSPKSPDKAHLNLHINSLELGDSAVYFCAIWSSSGVTGELFFGEGSRLTVL.

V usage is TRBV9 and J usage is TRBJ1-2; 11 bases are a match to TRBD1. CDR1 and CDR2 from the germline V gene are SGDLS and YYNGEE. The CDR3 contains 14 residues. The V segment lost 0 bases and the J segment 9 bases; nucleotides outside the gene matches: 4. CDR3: CASSVARTGGSYTF. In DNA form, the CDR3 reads TGTGCCAGCAGCGTAGCCCGGACAGGGGGCAGCTACACCTTC.

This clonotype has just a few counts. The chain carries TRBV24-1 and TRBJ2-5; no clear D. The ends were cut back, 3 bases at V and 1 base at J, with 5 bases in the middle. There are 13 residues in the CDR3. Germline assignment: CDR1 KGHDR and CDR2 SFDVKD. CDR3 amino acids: CATSDGFQETQYF. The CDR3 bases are TGTGCCACCAGTGATGGGTTCCAAGAGACCCAGTACTTC.

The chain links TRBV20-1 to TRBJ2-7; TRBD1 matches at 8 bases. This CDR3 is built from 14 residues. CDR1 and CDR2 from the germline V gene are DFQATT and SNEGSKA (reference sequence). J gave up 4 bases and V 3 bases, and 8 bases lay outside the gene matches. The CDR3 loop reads CSASQGADVYEQYF. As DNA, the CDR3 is TGCAGTGCTAGTCAGGGGGCGGATGTTTACGAGCAGTACTTC.

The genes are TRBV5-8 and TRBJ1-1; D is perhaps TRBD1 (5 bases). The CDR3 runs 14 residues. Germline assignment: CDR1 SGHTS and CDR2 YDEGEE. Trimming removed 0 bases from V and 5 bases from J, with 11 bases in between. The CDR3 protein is CASSLAGWGTEAFF. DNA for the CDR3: TGTGCCAGCAGCTTGGCCGGTTGGGGGACTGAAGCTTTCTTT.

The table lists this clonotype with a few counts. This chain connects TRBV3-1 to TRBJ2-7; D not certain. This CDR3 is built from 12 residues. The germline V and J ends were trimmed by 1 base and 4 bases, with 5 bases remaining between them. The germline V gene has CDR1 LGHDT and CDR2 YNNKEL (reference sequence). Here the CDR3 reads CASSQVQYEQYF. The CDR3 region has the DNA TGTGCCAGCAGCCAAGTTCAGTACGAGCAGTACTTC.

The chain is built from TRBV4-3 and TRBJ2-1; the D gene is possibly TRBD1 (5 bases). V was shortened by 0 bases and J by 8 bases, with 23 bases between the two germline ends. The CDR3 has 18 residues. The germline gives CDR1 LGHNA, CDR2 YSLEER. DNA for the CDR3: TGCGCCAGCAGCCAAGATCATGTTAGGGCAGGTTTAGGGGATGAGCAGTTCTTC. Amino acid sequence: CASSQDHVRAGLGDEQFF.

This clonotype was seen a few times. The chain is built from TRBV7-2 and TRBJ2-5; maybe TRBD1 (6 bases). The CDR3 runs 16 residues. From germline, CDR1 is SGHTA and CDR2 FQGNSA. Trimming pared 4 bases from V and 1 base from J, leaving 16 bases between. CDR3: CASSSLGATFQETQYF. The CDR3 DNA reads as TGTGCCAGCAGCTCTCTGGGGGCAACTTTCCAAGAGACCCAGTACTTC.

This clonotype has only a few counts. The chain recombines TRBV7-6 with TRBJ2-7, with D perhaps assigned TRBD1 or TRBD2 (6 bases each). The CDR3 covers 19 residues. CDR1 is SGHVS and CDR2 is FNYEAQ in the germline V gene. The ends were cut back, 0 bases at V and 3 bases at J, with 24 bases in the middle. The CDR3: CASSLAGGFTGTYSYEQYF. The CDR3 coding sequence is TGTGCCAGCAGCTTAGCGGGAGGCTTCACAGGGACCTACAGCTACGAGCAGTACTTC.

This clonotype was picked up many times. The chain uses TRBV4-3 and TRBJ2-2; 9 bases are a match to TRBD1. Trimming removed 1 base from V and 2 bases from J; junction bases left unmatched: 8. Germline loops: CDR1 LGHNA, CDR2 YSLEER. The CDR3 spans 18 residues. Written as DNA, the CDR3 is TGCGCCAGCAGCCAAGGGGTGTCGGGACAGGGTAACACCGGGGAGCTGTTTTTT. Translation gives CASSQGVSGQGNTGELFF.

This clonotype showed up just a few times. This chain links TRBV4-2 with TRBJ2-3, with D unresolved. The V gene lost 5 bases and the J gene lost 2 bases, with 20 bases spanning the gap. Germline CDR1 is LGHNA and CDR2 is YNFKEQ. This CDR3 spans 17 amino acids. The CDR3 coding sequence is TGTGCCAGCAGCGCACGGCATACACAAAGTTTCACAGATACGCAGTATTTT. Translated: CASSARHTQSFTDTQYF.

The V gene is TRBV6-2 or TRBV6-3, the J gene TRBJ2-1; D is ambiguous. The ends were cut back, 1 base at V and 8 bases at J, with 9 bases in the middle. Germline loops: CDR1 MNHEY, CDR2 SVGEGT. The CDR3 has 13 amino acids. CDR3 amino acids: CASSYWSRDEQFF. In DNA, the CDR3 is TGTGCCAGCAGTTACTGGTCTCGAGATGAGCAGTTCTTC.

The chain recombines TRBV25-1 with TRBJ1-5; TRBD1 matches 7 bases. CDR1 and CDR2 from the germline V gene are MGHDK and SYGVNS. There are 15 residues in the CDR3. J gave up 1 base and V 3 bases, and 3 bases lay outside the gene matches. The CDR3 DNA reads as TGTGCCAGCAGTGATGACAGGGAGAGCAATCAGCCCCAGCATTTT. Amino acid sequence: CASSDDRESNQPQHF.

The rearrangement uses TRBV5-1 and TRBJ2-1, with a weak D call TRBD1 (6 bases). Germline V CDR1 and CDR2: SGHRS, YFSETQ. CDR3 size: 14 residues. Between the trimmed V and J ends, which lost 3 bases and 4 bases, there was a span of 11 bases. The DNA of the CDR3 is TGCGCCAGCAGCTCCGAGGGGGTATACAATGAGCAGTTCTTC. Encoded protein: CASSSEGVYNEQFF.

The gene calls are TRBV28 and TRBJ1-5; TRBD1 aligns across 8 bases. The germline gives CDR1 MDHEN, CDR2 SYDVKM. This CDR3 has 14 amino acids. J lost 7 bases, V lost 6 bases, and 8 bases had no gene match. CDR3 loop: CASRLTGVSQPQHF. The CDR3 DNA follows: TGTGCCAGCAGGTTGACAGGGGTTAGCCAGCCCCAGCATTTT.

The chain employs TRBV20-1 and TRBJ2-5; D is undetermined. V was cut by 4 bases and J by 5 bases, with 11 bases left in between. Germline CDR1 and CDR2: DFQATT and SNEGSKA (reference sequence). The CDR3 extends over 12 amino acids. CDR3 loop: CSATVPGETQYF. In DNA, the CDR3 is TGCAGTGCTACGGTCCCCGGCGAGACCCAGTACTTC.

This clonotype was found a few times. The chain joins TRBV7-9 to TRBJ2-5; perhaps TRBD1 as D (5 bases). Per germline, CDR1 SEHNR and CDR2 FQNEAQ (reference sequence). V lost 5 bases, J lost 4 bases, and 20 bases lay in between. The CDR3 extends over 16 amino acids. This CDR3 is CASSPMKRGARETQYF. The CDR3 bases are TGTGCCAGCAGCCCGATGAAGCGTGGGGCCAGAGAGACCCAGTACTTC.

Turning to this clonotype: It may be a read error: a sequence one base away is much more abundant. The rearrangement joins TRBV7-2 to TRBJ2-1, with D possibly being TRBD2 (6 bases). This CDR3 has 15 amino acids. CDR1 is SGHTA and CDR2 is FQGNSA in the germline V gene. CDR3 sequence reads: CGSSLVGASEDEQFF. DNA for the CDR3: TGTGGCAGCAGCTTAGTTGGGGCTAGCGAGGATGAGCAGTTCTTC.

CDR3 DNA: TGTGCCAGCTCACCGTGGCGAGCGGGCATATACAATGAGCAGTTCTTC. It codes for CASSPWRAGIYNEQFF. This chain uses TRBV18 with TRBJ2-1, with D perhaps TRBD2 (6 bases). V gave up 3 bases and J gave up 4 bases, with 16 bases separating them. The CDR3 has 16 residues. CDR1 is KGHSH, CDR2 LQKENI, per germline.

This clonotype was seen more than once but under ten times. The CDR3, as DNA: TGTGCCAGCAGTGGACAGGGGAGGCAAGAGACCCAGTACTTC. Its translation is CASSGQGRQETQYF. This sequence joins TRBV27 and TRBJ2-5; 9 bases are shared with TRBD1. The CDR3 sequence is 14 residues long. The germline gives CDR1 MNHEY, CDR2 SMNVEV (reference sequence). V was clipped by 5 bases and J by 2 bases; unmatched bases: 3.

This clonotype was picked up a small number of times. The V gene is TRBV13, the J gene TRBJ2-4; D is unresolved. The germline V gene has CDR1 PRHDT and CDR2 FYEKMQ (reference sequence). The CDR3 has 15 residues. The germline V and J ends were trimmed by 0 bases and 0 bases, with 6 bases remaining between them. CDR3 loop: CASSLGFLAKNIQYF. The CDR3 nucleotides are TGTGCCAGCAGCTTAGGCTTTCTAGCCAAAAACATTCAGTACTTC.

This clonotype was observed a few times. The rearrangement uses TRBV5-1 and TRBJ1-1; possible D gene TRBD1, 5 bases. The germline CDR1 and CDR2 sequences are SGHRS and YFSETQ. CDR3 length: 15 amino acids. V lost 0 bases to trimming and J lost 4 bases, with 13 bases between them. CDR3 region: CASSLDLGEVTEAFF. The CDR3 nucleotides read TGCGCCAGCAGCTTGGATTTGGGGGAGGTCACTGAAGCTTTCTTT.

The DNA for the CDR3 is TGCGCCAGCAGCTCCCAGGGGGTCGAGCAGTACTTC. Protein: CASSSQGVEQYF. The chain uses TRBV5-1 and TRBJ2-7; 7 positions agree with TRBD1. CDR1 is SGHRS and CDR2 is YFSETQ in the germline V gene. The J segment lost 6 bases and the V segment lost 3 bases, leaving 3 bases of the junction unmatched. There are 12 residues in the CDR3. The full variable domain, in which reference TRBV5-1 and TRBJ2-7 provide the parts outside the CDR3, is KAGVTQTPRYLIKTRGQQVTLSCSPISGHRSVSWYQQTPGQGLQFLFEYFSETQRNKGNFPGRFSGRQFSNSRSEMNVSTLELGDSALYLCASSSQGVEQYFGPGTRLTVT.

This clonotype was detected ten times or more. The CDR3 region is CASSPRVSGELFF. The CDR3, as DNA: TGTGCCAGCAGTCCAAGGGTATCCGGGGAGCTGTTTTTT. This sequence joins TRBV27 and TRBJ2-2; D ambiguous. Looked up from germline, CDR1 is MNHEY and CDR2 is SMNVEV (reference sequence). The V end lost 5 bases, the J end lost 6 bases, and 10 bases lay between the germline ends. The CDR3 consists of 13 residues.

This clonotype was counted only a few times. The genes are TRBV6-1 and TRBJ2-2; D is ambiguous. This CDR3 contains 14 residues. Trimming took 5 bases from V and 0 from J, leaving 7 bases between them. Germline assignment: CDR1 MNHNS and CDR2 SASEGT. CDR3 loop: CASSLFANTGELFF. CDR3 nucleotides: TGTGCCAGCAGTCTCTTTGCGAACACCGGGGAGCTGTTTTTT.